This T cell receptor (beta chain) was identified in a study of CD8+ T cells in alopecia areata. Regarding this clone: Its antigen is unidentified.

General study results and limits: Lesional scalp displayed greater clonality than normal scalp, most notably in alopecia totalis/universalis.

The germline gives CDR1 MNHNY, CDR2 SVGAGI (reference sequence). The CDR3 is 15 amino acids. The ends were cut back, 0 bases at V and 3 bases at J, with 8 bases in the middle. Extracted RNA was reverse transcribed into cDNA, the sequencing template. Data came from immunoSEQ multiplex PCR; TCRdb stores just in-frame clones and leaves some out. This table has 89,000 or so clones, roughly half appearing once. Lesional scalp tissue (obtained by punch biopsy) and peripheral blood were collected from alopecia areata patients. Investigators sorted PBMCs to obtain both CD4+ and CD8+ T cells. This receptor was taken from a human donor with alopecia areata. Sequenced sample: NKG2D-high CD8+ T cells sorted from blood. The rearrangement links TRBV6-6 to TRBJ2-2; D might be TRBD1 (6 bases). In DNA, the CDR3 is TGTGCCAGCAGTTACTCGGACAGAGACACCGGGGAGCTGTTTTTT. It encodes CASSYSDRDTGELFF.